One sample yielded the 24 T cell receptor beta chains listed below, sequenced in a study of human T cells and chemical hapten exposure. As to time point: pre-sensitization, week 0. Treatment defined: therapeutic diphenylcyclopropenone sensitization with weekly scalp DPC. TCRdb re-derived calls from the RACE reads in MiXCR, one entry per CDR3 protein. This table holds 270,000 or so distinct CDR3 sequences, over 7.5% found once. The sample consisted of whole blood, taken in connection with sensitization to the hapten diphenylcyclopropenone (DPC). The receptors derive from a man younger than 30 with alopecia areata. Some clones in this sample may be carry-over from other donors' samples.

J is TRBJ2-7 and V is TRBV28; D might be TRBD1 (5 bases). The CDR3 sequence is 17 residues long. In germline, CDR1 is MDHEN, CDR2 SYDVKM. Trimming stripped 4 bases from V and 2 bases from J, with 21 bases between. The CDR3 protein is CASSYIPNRSRTYEQYF. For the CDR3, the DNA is TGTGCCAGCAGTTACATTCCAAACAGGTCCCGAACCTACGAGCAGTACTTC.

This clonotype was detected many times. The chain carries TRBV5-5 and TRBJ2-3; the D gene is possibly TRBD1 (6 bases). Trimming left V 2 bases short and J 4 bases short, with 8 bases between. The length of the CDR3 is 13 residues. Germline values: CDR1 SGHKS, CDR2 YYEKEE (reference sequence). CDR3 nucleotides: TGTGCCAGCAGCTTAACAGGGTCAGATACGCAGTATTTT. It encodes CASSLTGSDTQYF. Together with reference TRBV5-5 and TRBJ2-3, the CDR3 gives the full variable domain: DAGVTQSPTHLIKTRGQQVTLRCSPISGHKSVSWYQQVLGQGPQFIFQYYEKEERGRGNFPDRFSARQFPNYSSELNVNALLLGDSALYLCASSLTGSDTQYFGPGTRLTVL.

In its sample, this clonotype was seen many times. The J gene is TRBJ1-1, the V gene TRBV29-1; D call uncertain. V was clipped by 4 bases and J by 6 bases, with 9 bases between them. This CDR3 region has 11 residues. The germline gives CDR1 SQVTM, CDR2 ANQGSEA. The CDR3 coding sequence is TGCAGCGTTGCAGGACTCCCTGAAGCTTTCTTT. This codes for CSVAGLPEAFF.

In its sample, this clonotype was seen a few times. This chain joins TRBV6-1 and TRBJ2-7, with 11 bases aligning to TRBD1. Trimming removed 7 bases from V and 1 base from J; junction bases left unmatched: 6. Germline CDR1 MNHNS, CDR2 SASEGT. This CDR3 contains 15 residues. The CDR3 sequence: CASMPGQGASYEQYF. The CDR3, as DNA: TGTGCCAGCATGCCCGGACAGGGGGCTTCCTACGAGCAGTACTTC.

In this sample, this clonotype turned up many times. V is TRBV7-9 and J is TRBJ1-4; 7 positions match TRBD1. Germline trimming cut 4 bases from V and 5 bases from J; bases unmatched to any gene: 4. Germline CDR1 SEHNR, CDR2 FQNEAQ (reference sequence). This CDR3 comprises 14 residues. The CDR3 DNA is TGTGCCAGCAGCTGGGGACAGAAGAATGAAAAACTGTTTTTT. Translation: CASSWGQKNEKLFF.

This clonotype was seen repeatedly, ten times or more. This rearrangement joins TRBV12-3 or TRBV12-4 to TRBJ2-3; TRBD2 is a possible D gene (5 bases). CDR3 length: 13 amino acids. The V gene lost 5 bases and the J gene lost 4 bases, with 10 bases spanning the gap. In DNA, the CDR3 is TGTGCCAGCAGTCCCCGAGGGCCAGATACGCAGTATTTT. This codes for CASSPRGPDTQYF.

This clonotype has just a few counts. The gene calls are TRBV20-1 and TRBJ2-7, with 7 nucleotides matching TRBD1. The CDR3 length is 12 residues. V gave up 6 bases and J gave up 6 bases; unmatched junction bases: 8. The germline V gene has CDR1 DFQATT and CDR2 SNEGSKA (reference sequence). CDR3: CSAKGARSEQYF. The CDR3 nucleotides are TGCAGTGCAAAGGGGGCCCGTTCCGAGCAGTACTTC.

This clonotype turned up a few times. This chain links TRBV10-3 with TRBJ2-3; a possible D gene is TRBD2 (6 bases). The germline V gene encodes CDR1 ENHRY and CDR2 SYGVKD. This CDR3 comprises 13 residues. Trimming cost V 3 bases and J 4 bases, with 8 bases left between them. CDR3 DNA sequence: TGTGCCATCAGTGATCGACTAGCAGATACGCAGTATTTT. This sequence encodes CAISDRLADTQYF.

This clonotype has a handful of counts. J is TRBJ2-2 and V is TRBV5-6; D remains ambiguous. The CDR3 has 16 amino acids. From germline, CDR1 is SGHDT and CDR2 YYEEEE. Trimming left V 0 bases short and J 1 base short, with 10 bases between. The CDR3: CASSLAGPLNTGELFF. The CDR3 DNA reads TGTGCCAGCAGCTTGGCCGGTCCTCTGAACACCGGGGAGCTGTTTTTT. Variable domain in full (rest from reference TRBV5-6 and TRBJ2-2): DAGVTQSPTHLIKTRGQQVTLRCSPKSGHDTVSWYQQALGQGPQFIFQYYEEEERQRGNFPDRFSGHQFPNYSSELNVNALLLGDSALYLCASSLAGPLNTGELFFGEGSRLTVL.

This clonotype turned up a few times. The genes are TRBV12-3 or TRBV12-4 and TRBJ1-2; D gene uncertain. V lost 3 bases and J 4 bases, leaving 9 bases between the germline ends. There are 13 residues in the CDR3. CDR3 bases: TGTGCCAGCAGTTTTATTGGGGTCTATGGCTACACCTTC. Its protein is CASSFIGVYGYTF.

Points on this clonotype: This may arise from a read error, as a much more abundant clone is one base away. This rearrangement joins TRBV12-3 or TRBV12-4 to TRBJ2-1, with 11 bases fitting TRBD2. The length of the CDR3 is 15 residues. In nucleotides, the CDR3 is TGTGCCAGCAGCCCCGGGACTAGCGGATACAATGGGCAGTTCTTC. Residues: CASSPGTSGYNGQFF.

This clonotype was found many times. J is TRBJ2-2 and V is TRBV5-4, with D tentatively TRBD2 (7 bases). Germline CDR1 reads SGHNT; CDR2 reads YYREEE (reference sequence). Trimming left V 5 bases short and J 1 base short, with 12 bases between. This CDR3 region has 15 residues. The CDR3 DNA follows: TGTGCCAGCAGGGGGGGGCCAGAGAACACCGGGGAGCTGTTTTTT. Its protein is CASRGGPENTGELFF.

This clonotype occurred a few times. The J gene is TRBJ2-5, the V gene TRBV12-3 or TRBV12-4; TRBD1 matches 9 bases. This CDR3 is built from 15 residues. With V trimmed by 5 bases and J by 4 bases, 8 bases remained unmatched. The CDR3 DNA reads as TGTGCCAGCAGTACAAAACAGGGGGCCTCAGAGACCCAGTACTTC. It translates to CASSTKQGASETQYF.

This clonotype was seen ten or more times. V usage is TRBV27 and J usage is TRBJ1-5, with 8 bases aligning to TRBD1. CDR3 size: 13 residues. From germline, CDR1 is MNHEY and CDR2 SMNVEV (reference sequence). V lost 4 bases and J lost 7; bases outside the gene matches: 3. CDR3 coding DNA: TGTGCCAGCAGTTACAGGGGGGAACAGCCCCAGCATTTT. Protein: CASSYRGEQPQHF.

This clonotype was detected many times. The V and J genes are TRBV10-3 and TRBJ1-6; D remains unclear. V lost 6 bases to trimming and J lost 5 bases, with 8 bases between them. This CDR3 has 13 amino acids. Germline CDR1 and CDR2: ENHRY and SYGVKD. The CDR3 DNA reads TGTGCCATCAGGGGCCTAAATAATTCACCCCTCCACTTT. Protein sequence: CAIRGLNNSPLHF.

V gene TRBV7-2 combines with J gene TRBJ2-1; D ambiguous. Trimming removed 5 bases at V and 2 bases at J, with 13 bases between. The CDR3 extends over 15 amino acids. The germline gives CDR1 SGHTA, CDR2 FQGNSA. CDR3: CASSRTVSPYNEQFF. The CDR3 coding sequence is TGTGCCAGCAGCCGGACGGTCAGCCCCTACAATGAGCAGTTCTTC.

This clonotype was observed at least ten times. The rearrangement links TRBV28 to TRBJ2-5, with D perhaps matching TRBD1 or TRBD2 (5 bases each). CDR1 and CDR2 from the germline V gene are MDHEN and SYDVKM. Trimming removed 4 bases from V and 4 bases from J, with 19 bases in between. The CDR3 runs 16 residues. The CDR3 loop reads CASSSLGDGGRETQYF. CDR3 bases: TGTGCCAGCAGTTCTTTAGGGGATGGGGGACGAGAGACCCAGTACTTC.

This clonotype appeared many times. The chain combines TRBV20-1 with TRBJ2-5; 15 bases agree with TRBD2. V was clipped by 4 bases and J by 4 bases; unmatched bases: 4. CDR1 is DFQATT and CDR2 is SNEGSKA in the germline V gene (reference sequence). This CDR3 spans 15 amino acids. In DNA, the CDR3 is TGCAGTGCTACGGGACTAGCGGGGGGCCCAGAGACCCAGTACTTC. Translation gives CSATGLAGGPETQYF.

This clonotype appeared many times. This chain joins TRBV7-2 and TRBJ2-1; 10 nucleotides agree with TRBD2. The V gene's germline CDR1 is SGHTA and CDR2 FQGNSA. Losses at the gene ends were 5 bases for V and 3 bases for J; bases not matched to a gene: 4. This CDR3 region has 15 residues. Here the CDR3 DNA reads TGTGCCAGCAGCGCTATAGCGGGGGGCTACAATGAGCAGTTCTTC. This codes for CASSAIAGGYNEQFF.

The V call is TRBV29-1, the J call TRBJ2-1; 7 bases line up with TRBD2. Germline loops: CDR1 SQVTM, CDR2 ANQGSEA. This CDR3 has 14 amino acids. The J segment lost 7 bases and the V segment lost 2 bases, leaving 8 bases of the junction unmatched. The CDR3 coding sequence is TGCAGCGTTGAAAAACGTGGGGGGGGTAATGAGCAGTTCTTC. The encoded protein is CSVEKRGGGNEQFF.

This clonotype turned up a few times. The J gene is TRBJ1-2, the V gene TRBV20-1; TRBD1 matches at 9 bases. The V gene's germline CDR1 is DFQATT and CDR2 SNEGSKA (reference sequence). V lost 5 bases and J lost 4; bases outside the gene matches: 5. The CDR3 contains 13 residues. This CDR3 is CSASQGAPYGYTF. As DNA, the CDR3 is TGCAGTGCTTCACAGGGGGCTCCCTATGGCTACACCTTC.

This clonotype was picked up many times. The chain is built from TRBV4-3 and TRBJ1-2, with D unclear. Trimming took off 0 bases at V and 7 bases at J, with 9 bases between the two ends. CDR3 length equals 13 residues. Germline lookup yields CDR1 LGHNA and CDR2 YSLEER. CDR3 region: CASSQDTSSGYTF. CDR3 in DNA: TGCGCCAGCAGCCAAGATACTTCTAGTGGCTACACCTTC.

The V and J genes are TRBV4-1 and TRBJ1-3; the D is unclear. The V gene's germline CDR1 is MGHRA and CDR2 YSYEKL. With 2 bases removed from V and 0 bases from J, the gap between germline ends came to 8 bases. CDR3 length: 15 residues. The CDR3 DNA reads TGCGCCAGCAGCCAACCAAGGAGCTCTGGAAACACCATATATTTT. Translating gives CASSQPRSSGNTIYF.

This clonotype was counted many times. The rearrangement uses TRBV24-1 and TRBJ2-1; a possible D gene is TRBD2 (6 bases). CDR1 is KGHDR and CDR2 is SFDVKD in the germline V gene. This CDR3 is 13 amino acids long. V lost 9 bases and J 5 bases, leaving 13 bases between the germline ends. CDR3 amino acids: CATAGTYDNEQFF. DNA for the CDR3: TGTGCCACCGCCGGGACTTATGACAATGAGCAGTTCTTC.